In its sample, the clone carrying this T cell receptor beta chain was seen once. As processed by the authors: The assay estimated nucleated cells by amplifying reference gene primers. TCRdb's copy holds only in-frame clones and misses some; the assay was immunoSEQ multiplex PCR. That table is the source of V, J and clone size, and D and trimming were worked out from the DNA. Of almost 20,000 clones in the sample, approximately 93% were seen once. The data derive from a study of blood T cell repertoires in COVID-19. Study-level information: Samples representing acute and convalescent COVID-19 were sourced from the United States, Italy and Spain. Sources were T cells, B-cell-depleted T cells, or PBMCs; the material itself was cDNA or gDNA.

This CDR3 region has 19 residues. Germline V gene lookup returns CDR1 SGDLS and CDR2 YYNGEE. Unmatched junction bases numbered 16, after V lost 1 base and J lost 10 bases. The chain recombines TRBV9 with TRBJ2-1; TRBD2 aligns across 14 bases. The sequenced material came from peripheral blood. The receptor was derived from a woman aged 45-59 years with active COVID-19. The CDR3 loop reads CASSVNQGPTSGRAGEQFF. The CDR3 region has the DNA TGTGCCAGCAGCGTAAATCAGGGACCGACTAGCGGGAGGGCCGGAGAGCAGTTCTTC.